One sample yielded the 24 T cell receptor beta chains listed below, sequenced in a study of blood T cell repertoires in COVID-19. Some clones are missing from TCRdb's copy, which holds only in-frame ones; the method was immunoSEQ multiplex PCR. The repertoire holds about 330,000 clones, roughly 87% seen once, with approximately 0.93% in the top ten. The sample taken for sequencing was PBMCs or T cells enriched from blood (not recorded which). The source is a woman aged 25 to 45 who had recovered from COVID-19.

J is TRBJ1-2 and V is TRBV7-9, with 9 bases fitting TRBD1. Losses at the gene ends were 5 bases for V and 7 bases for J; bases not matched to a gene: 5. The CDR3 loop spans 13 amino acids. Germline lookup yields CDR1 SEHNR and CDR2 FQNEAQ (reference sequence). The CDR3 DNA reads TGTGCCAGCAGCCGCGGGACAGGGAGTGGCTACACCTTC. Its protein is CASSRGTGSGYTF.

The chain joins TRBV7-6 to TRBJ1-5; weak D call: TRBD1 (5 bases). V gave up 5 bases and J gave up 0 bases, with 20 bases separating them. Germline loops: CDR1 SGHVS, CDR2 FNYEAQ. CDR3 size: 18 residues. This chain's CDR3 is CASSPGVGSPYSNQPQHF. Written as DNA, the CDR3 is TGTGCCAGCAGCCCGGGGGTGGGCAGCCCCTATAGCAATCAGCCCCAGCATTTT. The full variable domain, completed using reference TRBV7-6 and TRBJ1-5, is GAGVSQSPRYKVTKRGQDVALRCDPISGHVSLYWYRQALGQGPEFLTYFNYEAQQDKSGLPNDRFSAERPEGSISTLTIQRTEQRDSAMYRCASSPGVGSPYSNQPQHFGDGTRLSIL.

The V gene is TRBV24-1, the J gene TRBJ2-2, with D possibly TRBD1 on 5 matching bases. From germline, CDR1 is KGHDR and CDR2 SFDVKD. The CDR3 is 16 residues long. Between the trimmed V and J ends, which lost 4 bases and 3 bases, there was a span of 14 bases. CDR3 protein: CATSDPRQGDTGELFF. CDR3 bases: TGTGCCACCAGTGACCCCCGCCAGGGTGACACCGGGGAGCTGTTTTTT.

The V gene is TRBV7-9, the J gene TRBJ2-3, with a weak D call TRBD1 (5 bases). Germline CDR1 reads SEHNR; CDR2 reads FQNEAQ (reference sequence). V lost 3 bases to trimming and J lost 2 bases, with 9 bases between them. The CDR3 contains 14 residues. For the CDR3, the DNA is TGTGCCAGCAGCTTCGGACAATCCACAGATACGCAGTATTTT. It codes for CASSFGQSTDTQYF. Together with reference TRBV7-9 and TRBJ2-3, the CDR3 gives the full variable domain: DTGVSQNPRHKITKRGQNVTFRCDPISEHNRLYWYRQTLGQGPEFLTYFQNEAQLEKSRLLSDRFSAERPKGSFSTLEIQRTEQGDSAMYLCASSFGQSTDTQYFGPGTRLTVL.

J is TRBJ1-2 and V is TRBV4-3; weak D call: TRBD1 (6 bases). Germline CDR1 reads LGHNA; CDR2 reads YSLEER. The CDR3 extends over 15 amino acids. Trimming pared 1 base from V and 4 bases from J, leaving 13 bases between. Here the CDR3 DNA reads TGCGCCAGCAGCCAAGTGGTGGGGGCAAGCTATGGCTACACCTTC. This codes for CASSQVVGASYGYTF.

V and J are TRBV9 and TRBJ2-7, with TRBD1 identical over 10 bases. J lost 6 bases, V lost 3 bases, and 3 bases had no gene match. From germline, CDR1 is SGDLS and CDR2 YYNGEE. CDR3 length: 13 amino acids. Here the CDR3 reads CASSGRQGAEQYF. The DNA for the CDR3 is TGTGCCAGCAGCGGACGACAGGGGGCCGAGCAGTACTTC.

The rearrangement joins TRBV5-1 to TRBJ2-6; 7 nucleotides line up with TRBD2. V lost 3 bases, J lost 1 base, and 1 base stayed unmatched. Germline CDR1 and CDR2: SGHRS and YFSETQ. This CDR3 spans 15 amino acids. DNA for the CDR3: TGCGCCAGCAGCTGGGACTATTCTGGGGCCAACGTCCTGACTTTC. Residues: CASSWDYSGANVLTF.

CDR3 coding DNA: TGTGCCAGCAGCCACTCGGGACAGGGGATCAATCAGCCCCAGCATTTT. Encoded protein: CASSHSGQGINQPQHF. The chain joins TRBV7-9 to TRBJ1-5, with 10 bases identical to TRBD1. The CDR3 is made up of 16 amino acids. Germline CDR1 is SEHNR and CDR2 is FQNEAQ (reference sequence). V lost 5 bases to trimming and J lost 3 bases; unmatched junction nucleotides: 7.

This chain's CDR3 is CASSIRGLNTEAFF. The CDR3 DNA sequence: TGTGCCAGTAGTATTCGGGGATTGAACACTGAAGCTTTCTTT. The chain couples TRBV19 to TRBJ1-1; D call uncertain. The CDR3 is made up of 14 amino acids. Germline V gene sequence: CDR1 LNHDA, CDR2 SQIVND (reference sequence). Trimming shortened V by 3 bases and J by 0 bases, and 8 bases separated the two germline ends.

This clone showed up just once. This chain uses TRBV7-6 with TRBJ1-1; D unresolved. The germline CDR1 and CDR2 sequences are SGHVS and FNYEAQ. V was shortened by 1 base and J by 1 base, with 13 bases between the two germline ends. The CDR3 is 16 residues long. CDR3 region: CASSLGSWAANTEAFF. The DNA for the CDR3 is TGTGCCAGCAGCTTAGGGTCGTGGGCAGCGAACACTGAAGCTTTCTTT.

Turning to this clone: At one end the junction does not follow the germline gene, possibly because of a read error. The chain combines TRBV7-2 with TRBJ2-5, with D perhaps matching TRBD1 (5 bases). This CDR3 is built from 15 residues. The V gene's germline CDR1 is SGHTA and CDR2 FQGNSA. The CDR3 DNA is TGTGCCAGCAGATTAGGGTGGGGCCCGCAAGAGACCCAGTACTTC. Its protein product is CASRLGWGPQETQYF. The full variable domain, its missing parts supplied by reference TRBV7-2 and TRBJ2-5, is GAGVSQSPSNKVTEKGKDVELRCDPISGHTALYWYRQSLGQGLEFLIYFQGNSAPDKSGLPSDRFSAERTGGSVSTLTIQRTQQEDSAVYLCASRLGWGPQETQYFGPGTRLLVL.

The chain employs TRBV5-1 and TRBJ1-2; D is uncertain. The CDR3 totals 15 residues. Germline lookup yields CDR1 SGHRS and CDR2 YFSETQ. V lost 0 bases and J 8 bases, leaving 17 bases between the germline ends. As DNA, the CDR3 is TGCGCCAGCAGCTTGGCCGGGAGGGAAGCGGAAGGCTACACCTTC. Translating gives CASSLAGREAEGYTF.

V usage is TRBV6-5 and J usage is TRBJ1-6; no clear D gene. CDR1 is MNHEY and CDR2 is SVGAGI in the germline V gene. With 5 bases removed from V and 10 bases from J, the gap between germline ends came to 9 bases. This CDR3 has 12 amino acids. The CDR3 region is CASSRSQSPLHF. In DNA form, the CDR3 reads TGTGCCAGCAGTCGCAGTCAGTCACCCCTCCACTTT.

This chain links TRBV6-5 with TRBJ1-5; 7 positions agree with TRBD1. In germline, CDR1 is MNHEY, CDR2 SVGAGI. The V gene end was trimmed by 6 bases and the J gene end by 1 base; junction bases not matched to a gene: 6. This CDR3 spans 15 amino acids. The CDR3 bases are TGTGCCAGCAGCCCCCCGGGACAGAGCAATCAGCCCCAGCATTTT. Its translation is CASSPPGQSNQPQHF.

This rearrangement joins TRBV4-1 to TRBJ1-4, with 8 bases aligning to TRBD1. The germline V gene has CDR1 MGHRA and CDR2 YSYEKL. CDR3 length equals 14 residues. V shed 6 bases, J shed 11 bases, and the junction held 11 bases outside the gene matches. The DNA for the CDR3 is TGCGCCAGCAGATCGGACAGGGAGGGGATGAAACTGTTTTTT. Amino acids: CASRSDREGMKLFF.

This chain joins TRBV15 and TRBJ1-5; D gene unclear. Germline assignment: CDR1 LNHNV and CDR2 YYDKDF (reference sequence). V was shortened by 5 bases and J by 3 bases, with 17 bases between the two germline ends. The CDR3 length is 16 residues. Here the CDR3 reads CATSLTSGILNQPQHF. CDR3 in DNA: TGTGCCACCAGCCTTACCTCGGGGATCCTCAATCAGCCCCAGCATTTT.

CDR3 residues: CASSPWRGGPNNEQFF. In DNA form, the CDR3 reads TGTGCCAGCAGTCCATGGAGGGGGGGCCCAAACAATGAGCAGTTCTTC. This chain links TRBV9 with TRBJ2-1; tentatively, D is TRBD2 (7 bases). The germline V gene encodes CDR1 SGDLS and CDR2 YYNGEE. The CDR3 consists of 16 residues. The V gene lost 5 bases and the J gene lost 5 bases, with 20 bases spanning the gap.

The gene calls are TRBV6-5 and TRBJ1-1; no clear D. This CDR3 is 12 amino acids long. Germline CDR1 is MNHEY and CDR2 is SVGAGI. V was pared by 11 bases and J by 4 bases, with 14 bases between. This chain's CDR3 is CASQGRGTEAFF. In DNA, the CDR3 is TGTGCCTCCCAAGGGAGAGGCACTGAAGCTTTCTTT.

This clone occurred once. V is TRBV27 and J is TRBJ1-1; maybe TRBD1 (6 bases). CDR3 length equals 16 residues. V gave up 4 bases and J gave up 5 bases, with 20 bases separating them. The V gene's germline CDR1 is MNHEY and CDR2 SMNVEV (reference sequence). The CDR3 sequence is CASSSSVASTGTEAFF. CDR3 nucleotide sequence: TGTGCCAGCAGTTCCTCGGTCGCTTCCACAGGGACTGAAGCTTTCTTT.

V gene TRBV4-3 combines with J gene TRBJ2-7, with D maybe TRBD1 (6 bases). This CDR3 has 16 residues. CDR1 is LGHNA and CDR2 is YSLEER in the germline V gene. Trimming shortened V by 2 bases and J by 6 bases, and 20 bases separated the two germline ends. The CDR3 DNA sequence: TGCGCCAGCAGCCAAATCGACCAGTCACAGGGTCGCGAGCAGTACTTC. Residues: CASSQIDQSQGREQYF.

V gene TRBV11-3 combines with J gene TRBJ2-2; the match to TRBD1 covers 8 bases. Germline assignment: CDR1 SGHNT and CDR2 YENEEA. After removal of 4 bases from V and 4 bases from J, the junction contained 2 bases not matched to a gene. This CDR3 comprises 14 residues. CDR3 region: CASSSTGVTGELFF. The CDR3 DNA reads as TGTGCCAGCAGCTCGACAGGGGTCACCGGGGAGCTGTTTTTT.

V usage is TRBV10-1 and J usage is TRBJ2-1, with 7 bases fitting TRBD2. Trimming removed 3 bases from V and 2 bases from J; junction bases left unmatched: 4. Germline V CDR1 and CDR2: WNHNN, SYGVQD (reference sequence). This CDR3 contains 15 residues. The CDR3 DNA reads as TGCGCCAGCAGTGACCCCGCGGGGGCCTACAATGAGCAGTTCTTC. The encoded protein is CASSDPAGAYNEQFF.

The chain carries TRBV7-8 and TRBJ2-7; maybe TRBD1 (5 bases). Deletions cut 3 bases from V and 3 bases from J, with 15 bases between. The CDR3 contains 15 residues. Germline V gives CDR1 SGHVS, CDR2 FQNEAQ. This CDR3 reads CASSFQGGPDYEQYF. The CDR3 DNA follows: TGTGCCAGCAGCTTTCAGGGCGGACCAGACTACGAGCAGTACTTC.

The chain carries TRBV6-6 and TRBJ2-3; 9 bases fit TRBD1. Germline V gene sequence: CDR1 MNHNY, CDR2 SVGAGI (reference sequence). The junction had 3 bases not matched to a gene; V was cut back by 2 bases and J by 3 bases. The CDR3 extends over 15 amino acids. In DNA form, the CDR3 reads TGTGCCAGCAGTTACGGACAGGGGAGGACAGATACGCAGTATTTT. Its translation is CASSYGQGRTDTQYF.